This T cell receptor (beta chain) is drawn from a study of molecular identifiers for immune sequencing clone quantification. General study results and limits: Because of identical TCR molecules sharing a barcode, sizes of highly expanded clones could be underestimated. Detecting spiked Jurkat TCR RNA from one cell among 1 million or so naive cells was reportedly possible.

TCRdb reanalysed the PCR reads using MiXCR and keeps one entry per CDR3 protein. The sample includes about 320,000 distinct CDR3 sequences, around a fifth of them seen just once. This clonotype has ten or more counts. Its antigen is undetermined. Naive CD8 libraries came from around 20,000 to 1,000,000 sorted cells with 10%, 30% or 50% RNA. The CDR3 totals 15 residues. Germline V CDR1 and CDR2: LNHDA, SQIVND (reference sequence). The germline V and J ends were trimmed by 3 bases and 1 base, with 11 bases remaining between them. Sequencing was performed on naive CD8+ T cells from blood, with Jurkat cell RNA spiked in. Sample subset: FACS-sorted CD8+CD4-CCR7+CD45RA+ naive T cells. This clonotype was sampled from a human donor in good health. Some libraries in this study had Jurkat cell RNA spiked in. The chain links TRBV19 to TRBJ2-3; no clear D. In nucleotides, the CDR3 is TGTGCCAGTAGTATGAGGTGGGATCGCACAGATACGCAGTATTTT. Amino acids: CASSMRWDRTDTQYF.